The sequence of this T cell receptor beta chain was determined in a study of PD-L1 blockade in urothelial cancer. Study summary: Between 0 and 3 chemotherapy regimens preceded treatment for each patient. Overall study findings and caveats: Where pretreatment blood TCR clonality fell below the median, better survival was predicted.

Disease in patients was locally advanced or metastatic urothelial carcinoma. Germline lookup yields CDR1 SNHLY and CDR2 FYNNEI. CDR3 length equals 12 residues. V was shortened by 4 bases and J by 5 bases, with 8 bases between the two germline ends. Synthetic TCR analog templates were spiked into all PCRs individually. Libraries were prepared by immunoSEQ multiplex PCR; TCRdb keeps only in-frame clonotypes and omits some of them. The sample has some 50,000 clones, 88% seen once. On this clone itself: Its antigen remains unidentified.

The sequences come from PBMCs, collected around atezolizumab (anti-PD-L1) treatment. This receptor was taken from a man aged 80 or over with urothelial cancer. The chain is built from TRBV2 and TRBJ2-5; D ambiguous. The CDR3 protein is CASSAGLETQYF. The CDR3 nucleotides are TGTGCCAGCAGTGCTGGGCTCGAGACCCAGTACTTC.